This T cell receptor beta chain was profiled in a study of T cells after yellow fever vaccination. V lost 6 bases and J lost 8; bases outside the gene matches: 10. The CDR3 consists of 15 residues. Overall study results and limits: Boosting was followed by the reappearance of most primary-vaccination clones (roughly 95% CD4, roughly 90% CD8).

This clonotype was detected a few times. Antigen unknown. TCRdb redid the calling of the 5' RACE reads with MiXCR, one entry per CDR3 protein. The profile shows 300,000 or so distinct CDR3 sequences, 8.5% to 10% of them singletons. The chain joins TRBV12-3 or TRBV12-4 to TRBJ1-4; TRBD1 matches at 9 bases. Sequenced here: CD4+ T cells sorted from PBMCs, sampled 5 days after the yellow fever booster vaccination. This TCR derives from a man between 18 and 35 years old who received the YFV17D yellow fever vaccine. The CDR3 DNA is TGTGCCAGCAGGCGGAGACAGGGGGGGTACGAAAAACTGTTTTTT. It encodes CASRRRQGGYEKLFF.